This T cell receptor (beta chain) was profiled in a study of early T cells in non-severe SARS-CoV-2 infection. Unique molecular identifiers tagged individual cDNA molecules. A single record per CDR3 protein comes from TCRdb applying MiXCR to the 5' RACE reads. The table lists fewer than 65,000 distinct CDR3 sequences, around 13% of them singletons. This clonotype came up a few times. Per the germline V gene, CDR1 is MNHNS and CDR2 is SASEGT. CDR3 length equals 17 residues. Trimming left V 5 bases short and J 0 bases short, with 17 bases between. Input material: whole blood. The chain combines TRBV6-1 with TRBJ1-3; D is perhaps TRBD1 (5 bases). This receptor was identified in an adult who was a healthcare worker with PCR-confirmed SARS-CoV-2 infection or an uninfected control (not recorded which). CDR3 coding DNA: TGTGCCAGCAGTCCGAGCAGCTTGGGGGGCTCTGGAAACACCATATATTTT. This encodes CASSPSSLGGSGNTIYF.